Shown below are 12 T cell receptor beta chains from a single sample sequenced in a study of T cells in Graves' hyperthyroidism and ophthalmopathy. Researchers amplified the TCR beta CDR3 regions from RNA transcripts. HTBI primers were the set used in a first-round RT-PCR of the TCR CDR3. TCRdb re-derived calls from the multiplex PCR reads in MiXCR, one entry per CDR3 protein. The table has a few hundred thousand distinct CDR3 sequences, roughly 18% seen once; the top ten hold around 17%. Specimen: blood. All receptors derive from a woman between 18 and 30 years old with Graves' ophthalmopathy.

This clonotype appeared many times. V usage is TRBV11-2 and J usage is TRBJ1-1; no definite D call. This CDR3 is 12 amino acids long. Per the germline V gene, CDR1 is SGHAT and CDR2 is FQNNGV. V dropped 4 bases and J dropped 7 bases, with 10 bases sitting between them. The CDR3 DNA is TGTGCCAGCAGCTCACTCGTATTTGAAGCTTTCTTT. This translates into CASSSLVFEAFF. Filled out from reference TRBV11-2 and TRBJ1-1, the complete variable domain reads EAGVAQSPRYKIIEKRQSVAFWCNPISGHATLYWYQQILGQGPKLLIQFQNNGVVDDSQLPKDRFSAERLKGVDSTLKIQPAKLEDSAVYLCASSSLVFEAFFGQGTRLTVV.

This clonotype was seen repeatedly, ten times or more. J is TRBJ2-1 and V is TRBV5-1; maybe TRBD2 (6 bases). CDR3 length: 18 residues. V was trimmed by 0 bases and J by 7 bases, leaving 23 bases between them. Germline V gene lookup returns CDR1 SGHRS and CDR2 YFSETQ. In DNA form, the CDR3 reads TGCGCCAGCAGCTTGGGCCTCGAGGGTGCGGGTGGGGGGAATGAGCAGTTCTTC. Its protein product is CASSLGLEGAGGGNEQFF.

The gene calls are TRBV24-1 and TRBJ2-7, with 8 bases aligning to TRBD2. The CDR3 consists of 15 residues. V shed 4 bases, J shed 6 bases, and the junction held 10 bases outside the gene matches. From germline, CDR1 is KGHDR and CDR2 SFDVKD. This CDR3 reads CATSDPRGGPGEQYF. The CDR3, as DNA: TGTGCCACCAGTGACCCCCGGGGGGGACCGGGCGAGCAGTACTTC.

This clonotype has a handful of counts. The rearrangement uses TRBV7-8 and TRBJ1-3; no firm D call. In germline, CDR1 is SGHVS, CDR2 FQNEAQ. The ends were cut back, 1 base at V and 4 bases at J, with 14 bases in the middle. The CDR3 covers 16 residues. CDR3 residues: CASSLVPAGQGNTIYF. For the CDR3, the DNA is TGTGCCAGCAGCTTAGTCCCCGCCGGCCAAGGAAACACCATATATTTT.

Many counts were recorded for this clonotype. The V call is TRBV11-2, the J call TRBJ1-1; D gene uncertain. The V and J ends lost 4 bases and 5 bases respectively, with 8 bases between them. Germline-derived CDR1 and CDR2 are SGHAT and FQNNGV. CDR3 length: 12 amino acids. CDR3 loop: CASSSGGTEAFF. The CDR3 coding sequence is TGTGCCAGCAGCTCCGGAGGGACTGAAGCTTTCTTT.

There are a few counts of this clonotype. The chain uses TRBV19 and TRBJ2-1, with 13 bases lining up with TRBD2. Trimming at V came to 6 bases and at J to 0 bases, leaving 5 bases not matched to a gene. The CDR3 spans 17 residues. From germline, CDR1 is LNHDA and CDR2 SQIVND (reference sequence). The CDR3 DNA reads TGTGCCAGTAGAAAACTAGCGGGAGGGAGCTCCTACAATGAGCAGTTCTTC. It yields the protein CASRKLAGGSSYNEQFF.

This clonotype has more than one count but fewer than ten. The chain combines TRBV19 with TRBJ1-1, with D maybe TRBD1 (5 bases). This CDR3 spans 12 amino acids. The germline CDR1 and CDR2 sequences are LNHDA and SQIVND (reference sequence). V was trimmed by 3 bases and J by 6 bases, leaving 8 bases between them. CDR3 coding DNA: TGTGCCAGTAGTATTGGGGGGGCTGAAGCTTTCTTT. Protein sequence: CASSIGGAEAFF.

This clonotype was counted between two and nine times. The chain joins TRBV28 to TRBJ1-2, with D possibly matching TRBD1 (5 bases). The germline V and J ends were trimmed by 3 bases and 4 bases, with 12 bases remaining between them. The CDR3 contains 14 residues. Germline CDR1 is MDHEN and CDR2 is SYDVKM. The CDR3 DNA is TGTGCCAGCAGTTTCCGTGGTGGGGGCTATGGCTACACCTTC. Encoded protein: CASSFRGGGYGYTF.

This clonotype has a count of ten or more. The V gene is TRBV5-6, the J gene TRBJ1-1; weak D call: TRBD1 (5 bases). Deletions cut 1 base from V and 1 base from J, with 11 bases between. The germline CDR1 and CDR2 sequences are SGHDT and YYEEEE. The CDR3 length is 15 residues. The CDR3 sequence: CASSLWGRRNTEAFF. DNA of the CDR3: TGTGCCAGCAGCTTGTGGGGGAGGAGGAACACTGAAGCTTTCTTT.

The table lists this clonotype with many counts. The chain combines TRBV5-1 with TRBJ2-7; 11 bases match TRBD2. This CDR3 is 16 amino acids long. With V trimmed by 5 bases and J by 0 bases, 7 bases remained unmatched. Germline CDR1 SGHRS, CDR2 YFSETQ. CDR3 coding DNA: TGCGCCAGCAGGGACCGGACTAGCGGGTCCTCCTACGAGCAGTACTTC. Its protein product is CASRDRTSGSSYEQYF. The full variable domain, completed using reference TRBV5-1 and TRBJ2-7, is KAGVTQTPRYLIKTRGQQVTLSCSPISGHRSVSWYQQTPGQGLQFLFEYFSETQRNKGNFPGRFSGRQFSNSRSEMNVSTLELGDSALYLCASRDRTSGSSYEQYFGPGTRLTVT.

Many counts were recorded for this clonotype. The chain combines TRBV11-2 with TRBJ2-1, with 8 bases that match TRBD2. The germline V gene has CDR1 SGHAT and CDR2 FQNNGV. The J segment lost 0 bases and the V segment lost 3 bases, leaving 4 bases of the junction unmatched. CDR3 size: 16 residues. As DNA, the CDR3 is TGTGCCAGCAGCTTCACTAGCGGTAGCTCCTACAATGAGCAGTTCTTC. This sequence encodes CASSFTSGSSYNEQFF.

This clonotype was counted a few times. V and J are TRBV7-2 and TRBJ2-2; TRBD2 matches 8 bases. V lost 5 bases, J lost 7 bases, and 12 bases stayed unmatched. The CDR3 consists of 16 residues. The germline V gene has CDR1 SGHTA and CDR2 FQGNSA. The CDR3 spells CASSRVRGGAGGELFF. For the CDR3, the DNA is TGTGCCAGCAGCCGCGTACGGGGGGGCGCCGGCGGGGAGCTGTTTTTT.